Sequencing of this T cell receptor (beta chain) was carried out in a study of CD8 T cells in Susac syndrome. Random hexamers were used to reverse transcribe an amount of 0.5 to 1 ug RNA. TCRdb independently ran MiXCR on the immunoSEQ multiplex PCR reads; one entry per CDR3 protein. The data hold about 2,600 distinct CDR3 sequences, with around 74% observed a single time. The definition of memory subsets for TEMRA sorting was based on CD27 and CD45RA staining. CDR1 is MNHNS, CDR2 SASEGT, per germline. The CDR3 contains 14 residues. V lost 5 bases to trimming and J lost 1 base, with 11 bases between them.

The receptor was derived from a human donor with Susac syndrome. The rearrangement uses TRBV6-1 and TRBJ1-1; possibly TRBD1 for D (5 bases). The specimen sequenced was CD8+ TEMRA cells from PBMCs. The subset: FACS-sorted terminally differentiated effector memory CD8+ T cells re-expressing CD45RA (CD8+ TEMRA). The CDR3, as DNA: TGTGCCAGCAGTCTACAGGAACAGAACACTGAAGCTTTCTTT. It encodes CASSLQEQNTEAFF.